This TCR beta chain was sequenced for a study of OX40 agonist ivuxolimab in advanced cancers. Study-level information: Patient treatment consisted of intravenous ivuxolimab administration every 2 weeks at 0.01 to 10 mg/kg.

The CDR3 runs to 16 residues. Trimming took 0 bases from V and 2 from J; bases not matched to a gene: 2. Germline lookup yields CDR1 SGHRS and CDR2 YFSETQ. In the case of this clone: At the DNA level, this CDR3 is encoded by other sequences in the same sample as well.

The cohort excluded patients with autoimmune disease history or systemic immunosuppression. The data were produced by immunoSEQ multiplex PCR, yet TCRdb's version contains in-frame clones alone and is incomplete. The sample has about 46,000 clones; about 88% are singletons. The clonotype comes from an adult with an advanced solid tumor such as melanoma, head and neck, liver or kidney cancer. The sample here was CD4+ or CD8+ T cells sorted from blood, taken in a trial of the OX40 agonist ivuxolimab. This sequence joins TRBV5-1 and TRBJ2-3; 11 bases agree with TRBD2. CDR3 region: CASSLGLAGSTDTQYF. CDR3 in DNA: TGCGCCAGCAGCTTGGGACTAGCGGGATCCACAGATACGCAGTATTTT.